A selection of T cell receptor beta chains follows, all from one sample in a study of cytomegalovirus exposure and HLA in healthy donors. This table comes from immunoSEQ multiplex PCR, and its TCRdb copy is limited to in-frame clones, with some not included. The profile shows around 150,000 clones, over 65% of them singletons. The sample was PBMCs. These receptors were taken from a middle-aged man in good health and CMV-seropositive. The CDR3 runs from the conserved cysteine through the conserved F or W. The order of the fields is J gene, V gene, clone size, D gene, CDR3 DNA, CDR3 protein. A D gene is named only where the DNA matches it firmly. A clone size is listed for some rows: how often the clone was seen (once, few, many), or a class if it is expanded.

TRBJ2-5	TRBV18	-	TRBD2	TGTGCCAGCTCACCGGGACGGCCCAGCGGGGAAGAGACCCAGTACTTC	CASSPGRPSGEETQYF
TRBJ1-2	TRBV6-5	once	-	TGTGCCAGCAGTTACTCCTCACAGGGTAGGGGCTACACCTTC	CASSYSSQGRGYTF
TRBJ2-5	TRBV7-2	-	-	TGTGCCAGCAGCTTAGAGGCCCAGGGGGGGACCCAGTACTTC	CASSLEAQGGTQYF
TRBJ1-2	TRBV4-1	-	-	TGCGCCAGCAGCCAATTTTGGCGCGGAACTCTTGGCTACACCTTC	CASSQFWRGTLGYTF
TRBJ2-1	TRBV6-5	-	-	TGTGCCAGCAGTTACGGGACGCAGGCCGGGGGTGAGCAGTTCTTC	CASSYGTQAGGEQFF
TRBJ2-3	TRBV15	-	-	TGTGCCACCAGCAGAGATCGGGGGGATACGCAGTATTTT	CATSRDRGDTQYF
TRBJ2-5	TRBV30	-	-	TGTGCCTGCTTAAGACGGGGGGCGGGTAAAGAGACCCAGTACTTC	CACLRRGAGKETQYF
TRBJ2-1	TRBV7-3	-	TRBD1	TGTGCCAGCAGCCCGACGGGACAGGATCTGGGTGAGCAGTTCTTC	CASSPTGQDLGEQFF
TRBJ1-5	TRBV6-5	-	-	TGTGCCAGCCGACAGCGCAATCAGCCCCAGCATTTT	CASRQRNQPQHF
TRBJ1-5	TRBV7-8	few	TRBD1	TGTGCCAGCAGTTCCCCGCCCACGACAGGGGGCAGGGGTAGCAATCAGCCCCAGCATTTT	CASSSPPTTGGRGSNQPQHF
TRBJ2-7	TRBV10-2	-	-	TGCGCCACTAGGGAGCAGGGGCTAGACGAGCAGTACTTC	CATREQGLDEQYF
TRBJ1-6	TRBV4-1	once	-	TGCGCCAGCAGCCAAGTCCTGGGGGCAGGGGTTGGTTCACCCCTCCACTTT	CASSQVLGAGVGSPLHF
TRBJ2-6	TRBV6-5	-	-	TGTGCCAGCAGCTACTCTGGGGCCAACGTCCTGACTTTC	CASSYSGANVLTF
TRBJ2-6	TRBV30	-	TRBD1	TGTGCAGCGGACAGGGCAGTCTCTGGGGCCAACGTCCTGACTTTC	CAADRAVSGANVLTF
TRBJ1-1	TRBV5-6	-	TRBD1	TGTGCCAGCAGCTTTACAGGGGTCAACACTGAAGCTTTCTTT	CASSFTGVNTEAFF
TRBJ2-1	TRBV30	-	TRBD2	TGTGCCTGGAGTGTCTGGCGGGGGGGCCACTACAATGAGCAGTTCTTC	CAWSVWRGGHYNEQFF
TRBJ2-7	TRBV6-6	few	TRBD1	TGTGCCAGCAGTTCTGCCGGGACAGCGTACTCCTACGAGCAGTACTTC	CASSSAGTAYSYEQYF
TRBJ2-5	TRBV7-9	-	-	TGTGCCAGCAGCTTAGGTGGGCCATCACAAGAGACCCAGTACTTC	CASSLGGPSQETQYF
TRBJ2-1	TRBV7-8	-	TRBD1	TGTGCCAGCAGCCCGCGGGACAGGGGGCCCTACAATGAGCAGTTCTTC	CASSPRDRGPYNEQFF
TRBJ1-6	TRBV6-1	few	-	TGTGCCAGCACCGGAGGGCATTCACCCCTCCACTTT	CASTGGHSPLHF
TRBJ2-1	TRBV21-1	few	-	TGTGCCAGCAGCAACGCCGGGACTAGCGGGGGGTACAATGAGCAGTTCTTC	CASSNAGTSGGYNEQFF
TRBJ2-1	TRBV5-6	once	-	TGTGCCAGCAGCTTGGCGAGGAGGTCCCGGGAGCTCTTC	CASSLARRSRELF
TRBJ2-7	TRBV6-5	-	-	TGTGCCAGCAGCCTAAAGACAGCCTACGAGCAGTACTTC	CASSLKTAYEQYF
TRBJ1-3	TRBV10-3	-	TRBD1	TGTGCCATCAGTGGGACAGGGGAGGCTGGAAACACCATATATTTT	CAISGTGEAGNTIYF
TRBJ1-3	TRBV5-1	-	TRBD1	TGCGCCAGCAGCTTGGCCCCGGGGACAGGGGGAAACACCATATATTTT	CASSLAPGTGGNTIYF
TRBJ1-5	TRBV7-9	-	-	TGTTCCAGCAGCTTAGGGGAGGGAGGCCAGCCCCAGCATTTT	CSSSLGEGGQPQHF
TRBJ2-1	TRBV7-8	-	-	TGTGCCAGCAGCCCCCCCGCGGGTGAGCAGTTCTTC	CASSPPAGEQFF
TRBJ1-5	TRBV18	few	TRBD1	TGTGCCAGCTCACCAGGCCTTGCGGGGACAGGGGTCCATCAGCCCCAGCATTTT	CASSPGLAGTGVHQPQHF
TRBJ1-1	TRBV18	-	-	TGTGCCAGCTCAGGGCCGAACACTGAAGCTTTCTTT	CASSGPNTEAFF
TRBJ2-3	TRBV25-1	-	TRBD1	TGTGCCAGTAATAACCGGGACAGCGCCTCCACAGATACGCAGTATTTT	CASNNRDSASTDTQYF
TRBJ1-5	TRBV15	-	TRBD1	TGTGCCACCAGCAGGTACGCGGACAGGGGGGGTGTAAACAATCAGCCCCAGCATTTT	CATSRYADRGGVNNQPQHF
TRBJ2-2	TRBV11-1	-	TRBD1	TGTGCCAGCAGCCTCCGGACAGGGAGGAACACCGGGGAGCTGTTTTTT	CASSLRTGRNTGELFF
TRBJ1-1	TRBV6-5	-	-	TGTGCCAGCAGTAAATACGGACAAGCGGGGAGTGAAGCTTTCTTT	CASSKYGQAGSEAFF
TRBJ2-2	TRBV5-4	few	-	TGTGCCAGCAGCTTGTTGCAGGGAGGCGGGGAGCTGTTTTTT	CASSLLQGGGELFF
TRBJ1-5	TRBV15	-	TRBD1	TGTGCCACCAGCAGAGCAGGGGGTCGTCAGCCCCAGCATTTT	CATSRAGGRQPQHF
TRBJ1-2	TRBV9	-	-	TGTGCCAGCAGCGTAGTCGCAGGGCGAGACTATGGCTACACCTTC	CASSVVAGRDYGYTF
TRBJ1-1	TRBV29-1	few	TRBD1	TGCAGCGTTGACGATGGGGGACAGCAAGCTTTCTTT	CSVDDGGQQAFF
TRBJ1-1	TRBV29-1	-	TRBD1	TGCAGCGCCAGGGGACAGGGGGCGATTGAAGCTTTCTTT	CSARGQGAIEAFF
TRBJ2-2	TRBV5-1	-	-	TGCGCCAGCAGCTCCCACGCTAGGAGCCCCGGGGAGCTGTTTTTT	CASSSHARSPGELFF
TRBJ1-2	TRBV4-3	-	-	TGCGCCAGCAGCCAAGGGGGAGGGGCTGGGGGCTACACCTTC	CASSQGGGAGGYTF